These 7 T cell receptor beta chains share one sample of origin, sequenced in a study of blood T cell repertoires in COVID-19. The method was immunoSEQ multiplex PCR; TCRdb's version includes in-frame clones alone and lacks a portion of them. The sample includes tens of thousands of clones, 80% of them seen just once. The sequencing sample was made of peripheral blood. The receptors shown here come from a human donor in a cohort sampled during active COVID-19.

The V and J genes are TRBV6-5 and TRBJ1-2; D gene unclear. The germline CDR1 and CDR2 sequences are MNHEY and SVGAGI. This CDR3 comprises 14 residues. Trimming took 5 bases from V and 3 from J, leaving 13 bases between them. DNA of the CDR3: TGTGCCAGCAGTCCCGATGAGAGGGACTATGGCTACACCTTC. Protein product: CASSPDERDYGYTF.

The rearrangement uses TRBV6-6 and TRBJ2-3, with 8 bases matching TRBD2. V was pared by 5 bases and J by 2 bases, with 12 bases of the junction left unmatched. CDR3 length: 17 amino acids. From germline, CDR1 is MNHNY and CDR2 SVGAGI (reference sequence). CDR3 amino acids: CASSPTTRAGDTDTQYF. The CDR3 DNA follows: TGTGCCAGCAGTCCCACGACGAGAGCGGGGGACACAGATACGCAGTATTTT.

The J gene is TRBJ1-2, the V gene TRBV10-3; D perhaps matches TRBD1 (6 bases). V shed 0 bases and J shed 8 bases, with 13 bases lying between them. This CDR3 region has 14 residues. Germline V CDR1 and CDR2: ENHRY, SYGVKD. CDR3 sequence: CAISESPGVRGYTF. The CDR3 region has the DNA TGTGCCATCAGTGAGTCCCCAGGGGTTAGGGGCTACACCTTC.

The gene calls are TRBV6-5 and TRBJ1-3, with 9 bases matching TRBD1. CDR3 size: 16 residues. With V trimmed by 4 bases and J by 0 bases, 4 bases remained unmatched. Germline CDR1 reads MNHEY; CDR2 reads SVGAGI. The CDR3 DNA reads as TGTGCCAGCAGTTCCAGGACAGGGGACTCTGGAAACACCATATATTTT. Residues: CASSSRTGDSGNTIYF.

This rearrangement joins TRBV6-6 to TRBJ2-7, with D tentatively TRBD2 (5 bases). The germline V and J ends were trimmed by 7 bases and 9 bases, with 19 bases remaining between them. This CDR3 is 13 amino acids long. Germline V lookup: CDR1 MNHNY, CDR2 SVGAGI (reference sequence). CDR3 in DNA: TGTGCCAGCACCCCCTTCCCGGGATTAAGGCAGTACGTC. It codes for CASTPFPGLRQYV.

The V call is TRBV3-1 (or the pseudogene TRBV3-2), the J call TRBJ2-1, with D perhaps matching TRBD2 (5 bases). Germline V gene data show CDR1 as LGHDT and CDR2 as YNNKEL (reference sequence). V was clipped by 0 bases and J by 6 bases, with 12 bases between them. The CDR3 has 15 residues. In nucleotides, the CDR3 is TGTGCCAGCAGCCAAGAGCCAGCGGCTTCCAATGAGCAGTTCTTC. Translating it yields CASSQEPAASNEQFF.

The chain uses TRBV28 and TRBJ2-7; D is possibly TRBD1 (5 bases). Germline assignment: CDR1 MDHEN and CDR2 SYDVKM. The CDR3 length is 15 residues. The ends were cut back, 6 bases at V and 3 bases at J, with 18 bases in the middle. CDR3 sequence: CASSPQGRNSYEQYF. CDR3 DNA: TGTGCCAGCAGCCCGCAGGGCCGTAACAGCTACGAGCAGTACTTC.